A selection of T cell receptor beta chains follows, all from one sample in a study of metastatic and nonmetastatic thyroid tumors. Using MiXCR, TCRdb reanalyzed the PCR reads. This sample carries 30,000 to 35,000 clones, 15% of them seen once, and the ten largest clones take 19%. Specimen: blood. The source of these receptors is a male donor with papillary thyroid cancer or a benign thyroid nodule (not recorded which). Some clones in this sample may be carry-over from other donors' samples. The CDR3 runs from the conserved cysteine through the conserved F or W.

>TRBV19
CASRGRWAGSNQPQHF
>TRBV3-1
CASSQEGGARGYTF
>TRBV11-2
CASSLGLAEYYQYF
>TRBV5-1
CASRPGQGGPNTGELFF
>TRBV11-3
CASSPYDVVYNSPLHF
>TRBV6-1
CASRRSDTEAFF
>TRBV6-1
CASTAGQGVRGYTF
>TRBV28
CASSLFDRGNNDQFF
>TRBV20-1
CSASGTSGGNEQFF
>TRBV4-2
CASSQGPTGQGANYEQYF
>TRBV6-2/TRBV6-3
CASTLGRGGFSNYGYTF
>TRBV4-1
CASSPYPGRGGGANVLTF
>TRBV20-1
CSASSSGRAPYEQYF
>TRBV20-1
CSAISDYPLRETQYF